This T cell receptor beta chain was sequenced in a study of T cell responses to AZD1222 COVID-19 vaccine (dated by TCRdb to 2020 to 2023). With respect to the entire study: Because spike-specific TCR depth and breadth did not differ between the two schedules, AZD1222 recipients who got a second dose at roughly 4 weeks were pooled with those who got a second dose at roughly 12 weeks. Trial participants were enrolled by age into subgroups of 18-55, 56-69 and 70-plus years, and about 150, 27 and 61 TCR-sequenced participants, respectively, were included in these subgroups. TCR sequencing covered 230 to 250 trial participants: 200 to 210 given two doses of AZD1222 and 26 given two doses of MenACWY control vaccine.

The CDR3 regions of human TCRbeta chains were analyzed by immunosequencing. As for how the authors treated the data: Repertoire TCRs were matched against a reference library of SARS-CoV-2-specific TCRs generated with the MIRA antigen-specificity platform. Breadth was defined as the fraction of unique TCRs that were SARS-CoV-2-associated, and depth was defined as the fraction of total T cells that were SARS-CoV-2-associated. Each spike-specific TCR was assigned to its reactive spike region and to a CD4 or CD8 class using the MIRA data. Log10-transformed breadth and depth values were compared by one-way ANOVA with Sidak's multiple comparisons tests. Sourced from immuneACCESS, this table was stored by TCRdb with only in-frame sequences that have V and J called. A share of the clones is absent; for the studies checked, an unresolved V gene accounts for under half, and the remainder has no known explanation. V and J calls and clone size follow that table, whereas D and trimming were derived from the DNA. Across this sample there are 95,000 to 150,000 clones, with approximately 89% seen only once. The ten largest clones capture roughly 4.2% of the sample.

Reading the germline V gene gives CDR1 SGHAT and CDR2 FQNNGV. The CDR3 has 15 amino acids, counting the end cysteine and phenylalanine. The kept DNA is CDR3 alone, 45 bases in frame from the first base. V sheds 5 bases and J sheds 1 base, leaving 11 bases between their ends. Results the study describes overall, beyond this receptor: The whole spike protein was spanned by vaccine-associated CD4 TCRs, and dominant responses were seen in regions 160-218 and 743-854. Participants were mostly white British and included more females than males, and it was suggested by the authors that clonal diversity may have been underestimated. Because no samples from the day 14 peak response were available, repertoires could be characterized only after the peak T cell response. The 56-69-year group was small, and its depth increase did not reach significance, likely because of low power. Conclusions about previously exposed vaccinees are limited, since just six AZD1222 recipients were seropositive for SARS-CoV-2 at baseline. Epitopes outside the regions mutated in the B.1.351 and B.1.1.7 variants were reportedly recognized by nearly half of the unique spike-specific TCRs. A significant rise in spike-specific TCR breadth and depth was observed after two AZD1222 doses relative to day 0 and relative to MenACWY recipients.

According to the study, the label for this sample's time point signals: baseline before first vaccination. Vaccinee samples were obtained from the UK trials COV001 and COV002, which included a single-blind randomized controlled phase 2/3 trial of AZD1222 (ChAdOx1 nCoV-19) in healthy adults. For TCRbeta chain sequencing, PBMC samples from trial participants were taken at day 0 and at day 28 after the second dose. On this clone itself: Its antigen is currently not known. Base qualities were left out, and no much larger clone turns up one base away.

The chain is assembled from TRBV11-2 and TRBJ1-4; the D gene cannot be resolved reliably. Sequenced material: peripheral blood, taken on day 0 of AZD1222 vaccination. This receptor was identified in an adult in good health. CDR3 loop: CASSRGLETNEKLFF. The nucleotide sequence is TGTGCCAGCAGCCGCGGCCTGGAAACTAATGAAAAACTGTTTTTT. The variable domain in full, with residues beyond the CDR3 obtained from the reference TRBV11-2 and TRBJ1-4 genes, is EAGVAQSPRYKIIEKRQSVAFWCNPISGHATLYWYQQILGQGPKLLIQFQNNGVVDDSQLPKDRFSAERLKGVDSTLKIQPAKLEDSAVYLCASSRGLETNEKLFFGSGTQLSVL.